One and the same sample provided the 3 T cell receptor beta chains below, sequenced in a study of T cells expressing NK-cell markers. Reprocessing the 5' RACE reads, TCRdb reports a single entry for every CDR3 protein and omits DNA. The table lists around 280,000 distinct CDR3 sequences, with approximately 0.42% in the top ten. The sample comprised blood T cells: a sorted CD56 or NKG2C T cell subset, CD4+ or CD8+ T cells, or bulk PBMC T cells (not recorded which). The receptors were sampled from a man between 18 and 29 years old in good health.

The V gene is TRBV12-3 or TRBV12-4, the J gene TRBJ1-2; TCRdb's D call of TRBD1 is untestable without DNA. This CDR3 is built from 16 residues. CDR3: CASRPPRGQGANGYTF.

This sequence joins TRBV29-1 and TRBJ2-1; TCRdb's D gene call, TRBD2, goes unchecked for lack of DNA. Germline CDR1 SQVTM, CDR2 ANQGSEA. The CDR3 runs 12 residues. CDR3 protein: CSVLAGVSEQFF.

This CDR3 reads CSASMPSGAYEQYF. The chain uses TRBV20-1 and TRBJ2-7; as DNA is missing, the TRBD2 call by TCRdb cannot be tested. Germline CDR1 DFQATT, CDR2 SNEGSKA (reference sequence). The CDR3 is 14 residues long.